This is a list of T cell receptor beta chains from one sample in a study of metastatic and nonmetastatic thyroid tumors. TCRdb re-called clones from the PCR reads using MiXCR. The sample has about 19,000 clones, about 25% seen once; the top ten hold 3.3%. Sequencing was carried out using blood. These receptors were collected from a male donor with papillary thyroid cancer or a benign thyroid nodule (not recorded which). Some clones in this sample may be carry-over from other donors' samples. CDR3s include the opening cysteine and the closing phenylalanine or tryptophan. Fields, in order: D gene, V gene, clone size, J gene, CDR3 protein, CDR3 DNA. The D gene is left open where the match is weak. Rows may omit the clone size; those that give it use once, few, many or a size class.

-	TRBV2	medium-sized	TRBJ1-2	CASSEPGQYGYTF	TGTGCCAGCAGTGAACCGGGACAATATGGCTACACCTTC
TRBD1	TRBV7-6	few	TRBJ2-1	CASRDRGYNEQFF	TGTGCCAGCCGGGACAGGGGTTACAATGAGCAGTTCTTC
-	TRBV6-2/TRBV6-3	medium-sized	TRBJ2-7	CASSQGTIVSYEQYF	TGTGCCAGCAGTCAGGGGACAATCGTTTCCTACGAGCAGTACTTC
-	TRBV19	many	TRBJ2-1	CASSIARYNEQFF	TGTGCCAGTAGTATAGCCCGCTACAATGAGCAGTTCTTC
TRBD2	TRBV6-1	few	TRBJ2-1	CASSPPSGGLGNEQFF	TGTGCCAGCAGTCCCCCTAGCGGGGGGCTTGGTAATGAGCAGTTCTTC
-	TRBV30	medium-sized	TRBJ2-7	CAWSAPLRTGYEQYF	TGTGCCTGGAGTGCCCCGTTGAGGACTGGCTACGAGCAGTACTTC
TRBD2	TRBV11-1	many	TRBJ2-3	CASSLFGGRSDTQYF	TGTGCCAGCAGCTTATTCGGCGGGAGGTCTGATACGCAGTATTTT
-	TRBV9	-	TRBJ1-5	CAAQDSGNF	TGTGCCGCGCAGGATAGCGGGAATTTT
-	TRBV3-1	-	TRBJ2-2	CASSQGMVGELFF	TGTGCCAGCAGCCAAGGAATGGTCGGGGAGCTGTTTTTT
TRBD2	TRBV12-3/TRBV12-4	few	TRBJ2-2	CASSGTSGFNTGELFF	TGTGCCAGCAGTGGGACTAGTGGTTTTAACACCGGGGAGCTGTTTTTT
TRBD1	TRBV28	medium-sized	TRBJ2-7	CASANVGTDHYEQYF	TGTGCCAGCGCCAACGTCGGGACAGATCACTACGAGCAGTACTTC
-	TRBV6-1	few	TRBJ2-6	CASSVISSGANVLTF	TGTGCCAGCAGTGTAATATCCTCTGGGGCCAACGTCCTGACTTTC
-	TRBV19	medium-sized	TRBJ2-1	CASSPPGASYNEQFF	TGTGCCAGTAGTCCCCCAGGGGCCTCCTACAATGAGCAGTTCTTC
-	TRBV5-1	-	TRBJ2-2	CASSPKTVTGELFF	TGCGCCAGCAGTCCAAAGACGGTCACCGGGGAGCTGTTTTTT
-	TRBV30	few	TRBJ2-1	CAWSQDRYNEQFF	TGTGCCTGGAGTCAAGACAGGTACAATGAGCAGTTCTTC
-	TRBV25-1	-	TRBJ1-2	CASTSGFGGGTYGYTF	TGTGCCAGCACCTCTGGGTTTGGAGGAGGGACCTATGGCTACACCTTC
-	TRBV27	many	TRBJ2-5	CASSPSGTQETQYF	TGTGCCAGCAGTCCATCCGGGACTCAAGAGACCCAGTACTTC
TRBD1	TRBV20-1	-	TRBJ2-7	CSASKPGTGSYEQYF	TGCAGTGCTTCAAAACCCGGGACAGGATCCTACGAGCAGTACTTC
-	TRBV20-1	-	TRBJ2-1	CSAVTSNEQFF	TGCAGTGCAGTAACTAGCAATGAGCAGTTCTTC
TRBD1	TRBV10-2	medium-sized	TRBJ1-2	CASSGSTGGIYGYTF	TGCGCCAGCAGTGGAAGCACAGGGGGAATCTATGGCTACACCTTC
TRBD2	TRBV10-2	few	TRBJ2-3	CASRGGRGARTDTQYF	TGCGCCAGCCGCGGGGGTCGCGGGGCCCGGACAGATACGCAGTATTTT
-	TRBV7-9	-	TRBJ2-2	CASSLTGPTGELFF	TGTGCCAGCAGCTTAACAGGCCCCACCGGGGAGCTGTTTTTT
-	TRBV28	medium-sized	TRBJ2-2	CATDWAGELFF	TGTGCCACCGATTGGGCCGGGGAGCTGTTTTTT
TRBD1	TRBV28	few	TRBJ1-2	CASSLGSGTGGYGYTF	TGTGCCAGCAGTCTGGGGTCCGGGACAGGGGGCTATGGCTACACCTTC